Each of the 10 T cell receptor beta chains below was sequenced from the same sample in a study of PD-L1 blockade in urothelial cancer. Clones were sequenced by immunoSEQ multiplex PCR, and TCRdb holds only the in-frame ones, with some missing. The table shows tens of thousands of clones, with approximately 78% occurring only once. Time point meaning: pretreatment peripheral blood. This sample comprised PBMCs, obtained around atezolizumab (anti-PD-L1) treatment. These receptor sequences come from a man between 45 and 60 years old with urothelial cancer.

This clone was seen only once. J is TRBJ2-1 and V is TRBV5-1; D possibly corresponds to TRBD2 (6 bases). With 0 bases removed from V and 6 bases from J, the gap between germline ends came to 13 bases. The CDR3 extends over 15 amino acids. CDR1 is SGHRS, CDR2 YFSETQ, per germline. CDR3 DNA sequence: TGCGCCAGCAGCTTGGCTAGCGCCCTTACCAATGAGCAGTTCTTC. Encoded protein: CASSLASALTNEQFF.

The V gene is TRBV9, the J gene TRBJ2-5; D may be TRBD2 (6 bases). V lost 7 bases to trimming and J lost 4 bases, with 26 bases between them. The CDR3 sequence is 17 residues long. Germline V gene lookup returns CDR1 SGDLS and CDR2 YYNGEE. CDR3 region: CASSQVGGPRIGETQYF. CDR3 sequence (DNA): TGTGCCAGCTCCCAGGTGGGGGGACCCCGAATCGGAGAGACCCAGTACTTC.

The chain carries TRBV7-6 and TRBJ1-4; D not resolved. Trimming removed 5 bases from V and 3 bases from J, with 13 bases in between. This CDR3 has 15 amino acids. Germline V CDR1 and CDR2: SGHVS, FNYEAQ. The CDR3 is CASSPTLTANEKLFF. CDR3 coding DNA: TGTGCCAGCAGCCCCACCTTAACAGCTAATGAAAAACTGTTTTTT.

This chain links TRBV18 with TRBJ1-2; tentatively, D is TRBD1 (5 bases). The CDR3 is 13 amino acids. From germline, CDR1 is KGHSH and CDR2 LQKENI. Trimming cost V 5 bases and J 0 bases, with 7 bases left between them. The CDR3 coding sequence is TGTGCCAGCTCATCAGGGACTAACTATGGCTACACCTTC. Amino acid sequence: CASSSGTNYGYTF. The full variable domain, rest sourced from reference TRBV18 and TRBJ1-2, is NAGVMQNPRHLVRRRGQEARLRCSPMKGHSHVYWYRQLPEEGLKFMVYLQKENIIDESGMPKERFSAEFPKEGPSILRIQQVVRGDSAAYFCASSSGTNYGYTFGSGTRLTVV.

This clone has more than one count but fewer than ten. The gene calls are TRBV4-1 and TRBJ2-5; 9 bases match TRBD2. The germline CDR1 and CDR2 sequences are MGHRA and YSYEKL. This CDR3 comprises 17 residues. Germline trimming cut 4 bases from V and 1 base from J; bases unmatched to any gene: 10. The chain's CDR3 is CASSLLTGSGGQETQYF. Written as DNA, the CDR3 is TGCGCCAGCAGCCTTCTGACGGGTAGCGGGGGCCAAGAGACCCAGTACTTC.

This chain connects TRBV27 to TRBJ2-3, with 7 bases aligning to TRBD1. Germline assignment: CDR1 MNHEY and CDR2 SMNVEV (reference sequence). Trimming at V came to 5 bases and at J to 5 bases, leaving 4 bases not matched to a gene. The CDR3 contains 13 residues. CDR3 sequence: CASSRTGVDTQYF. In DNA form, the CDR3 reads TGTGCCAGCAGTCGCACAGGGGTAGATACGCAGTATTTT.

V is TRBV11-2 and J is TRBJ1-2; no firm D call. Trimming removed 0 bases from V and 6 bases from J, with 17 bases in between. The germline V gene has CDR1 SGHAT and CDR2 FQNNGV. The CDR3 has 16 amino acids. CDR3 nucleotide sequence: TGTGCCAGCAGCTTAGAATTTGAGGTTGGCAAGGATGGCTACACCTTC. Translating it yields CASSLEFEVGKDGYTF. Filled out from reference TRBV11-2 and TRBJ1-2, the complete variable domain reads EAGVAQSPRYKIIEKRQSVAFWCNPISGHATLYWYQQILGQGPKLLIQFQNNGVVDDSQLPKDRFSAERLKGVDSTLKIQPAKLEDSAVYLCASSLEFEVGKDGYTFGSGTRLTVV.

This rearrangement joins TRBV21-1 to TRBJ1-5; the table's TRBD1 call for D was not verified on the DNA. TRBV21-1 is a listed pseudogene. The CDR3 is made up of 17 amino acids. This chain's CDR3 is CASSKERGQDRNQPQHF. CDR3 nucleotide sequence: TGTGCCAGCAGCAAAGAGCGGGGACAGGACCGCAATCAGCCCCAGCATTTT.

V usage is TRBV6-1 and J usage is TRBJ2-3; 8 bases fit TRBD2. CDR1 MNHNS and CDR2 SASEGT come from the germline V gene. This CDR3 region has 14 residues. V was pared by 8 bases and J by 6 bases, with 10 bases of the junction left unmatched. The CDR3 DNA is TGTGCCAGCGTGACGGGGGGGAGCTGGGATACGCAGTATTTT. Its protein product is CASVTGGSWDTQYF.

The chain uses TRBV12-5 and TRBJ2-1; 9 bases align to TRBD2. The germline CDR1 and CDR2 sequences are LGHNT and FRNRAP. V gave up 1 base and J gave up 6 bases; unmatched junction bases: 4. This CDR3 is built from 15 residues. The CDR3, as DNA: TGTGCTAGTGGTTTGGGTAGCGGGAGAACCAATGAGCAGTTCTTC. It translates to CASGLGSGRTNEQFF.